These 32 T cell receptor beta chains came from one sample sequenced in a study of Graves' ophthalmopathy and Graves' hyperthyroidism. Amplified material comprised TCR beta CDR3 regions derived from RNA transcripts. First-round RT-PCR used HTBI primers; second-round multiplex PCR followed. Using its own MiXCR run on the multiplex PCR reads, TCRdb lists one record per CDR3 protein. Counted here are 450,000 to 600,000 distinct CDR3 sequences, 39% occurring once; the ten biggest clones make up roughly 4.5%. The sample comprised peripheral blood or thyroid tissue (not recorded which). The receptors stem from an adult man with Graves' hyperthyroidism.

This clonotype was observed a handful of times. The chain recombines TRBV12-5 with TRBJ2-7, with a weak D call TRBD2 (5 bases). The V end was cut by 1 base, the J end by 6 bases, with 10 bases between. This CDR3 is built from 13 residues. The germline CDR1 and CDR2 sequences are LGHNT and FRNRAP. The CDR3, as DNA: TGTGCTAGTGGTTTGGAGGACTGGGGCGAGCAGTACTTC. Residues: CASGLEDWGEQYF.

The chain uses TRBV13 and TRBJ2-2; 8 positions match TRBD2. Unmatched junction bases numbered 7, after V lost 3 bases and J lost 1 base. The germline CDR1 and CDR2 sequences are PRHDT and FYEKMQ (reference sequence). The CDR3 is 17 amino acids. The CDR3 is CASSLGGLAGNTGELFF. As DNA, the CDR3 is TGTGCCAGCAGCTTGGGGGGTCTAGCGGGGAACACCGGGGAGCTGTTTTTT.

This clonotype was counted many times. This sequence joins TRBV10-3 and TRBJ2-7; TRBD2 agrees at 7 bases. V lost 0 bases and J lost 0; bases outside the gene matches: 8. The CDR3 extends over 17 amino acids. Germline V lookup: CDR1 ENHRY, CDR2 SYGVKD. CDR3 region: CAISESIASGYSYEQYF. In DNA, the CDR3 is TGTGCCATCAGTGAGTCGATTGCTAGCGGATACTCCTACGAGCAGTACTTC.

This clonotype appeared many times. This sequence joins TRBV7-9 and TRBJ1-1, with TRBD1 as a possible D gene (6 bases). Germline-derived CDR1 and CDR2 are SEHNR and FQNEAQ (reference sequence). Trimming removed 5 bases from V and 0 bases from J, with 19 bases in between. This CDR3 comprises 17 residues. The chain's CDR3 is CASSKKGGSGLNTEAFF. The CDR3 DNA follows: TGTGCCAGCAGCAAAAAAGGGGGATCGGGGTTGAACACTGAAGCTTTCTTT.

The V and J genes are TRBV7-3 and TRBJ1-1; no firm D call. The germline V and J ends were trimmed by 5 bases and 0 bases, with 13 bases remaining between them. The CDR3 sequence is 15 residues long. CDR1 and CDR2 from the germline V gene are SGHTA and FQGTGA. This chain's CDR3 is CASSPEFSVNTEAFF. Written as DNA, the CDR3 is TGTGCCAGCAGCCCGGAGTTCAGTGTGAACACTGAAGCTTTCTTT.

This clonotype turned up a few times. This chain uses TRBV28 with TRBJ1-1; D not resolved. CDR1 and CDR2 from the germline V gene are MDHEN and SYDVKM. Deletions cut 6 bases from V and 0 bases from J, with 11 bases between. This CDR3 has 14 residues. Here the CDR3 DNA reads TGTGCCAGCAGGTTCGACCCTATGAACACTGAAGCTTTCTTT. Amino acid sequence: CASRFDPMNTEAFF.

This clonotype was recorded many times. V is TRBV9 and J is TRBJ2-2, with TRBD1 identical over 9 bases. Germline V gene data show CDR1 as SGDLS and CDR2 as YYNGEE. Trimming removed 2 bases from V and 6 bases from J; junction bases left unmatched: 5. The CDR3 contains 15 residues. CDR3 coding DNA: TGTGCCAGCAGCGTCCGGGACAGGGTGTCCGGGGAGCTGTTTTTT. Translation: CASSVRDRVSGELFF. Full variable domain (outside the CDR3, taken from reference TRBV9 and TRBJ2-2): DSGVTQTPKHLITATGQRVTLRCSPRSGDLSVYWYQQSLDQGLQFLIQYYNGEERAKGNILERFSAQQFPDLHSELNLSSLELGDSALYFCASSVRDRVSGELFFGEGSRLTVL.

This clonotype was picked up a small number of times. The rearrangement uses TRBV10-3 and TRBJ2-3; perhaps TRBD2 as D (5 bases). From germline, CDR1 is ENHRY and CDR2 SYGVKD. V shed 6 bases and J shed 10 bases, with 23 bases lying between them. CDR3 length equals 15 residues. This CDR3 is CAISNAGSSGEAQYF. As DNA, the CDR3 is TGTGCCATCAGCAATGCGGGCTCGTCCGGTGAGGCGCAGTATTTT.

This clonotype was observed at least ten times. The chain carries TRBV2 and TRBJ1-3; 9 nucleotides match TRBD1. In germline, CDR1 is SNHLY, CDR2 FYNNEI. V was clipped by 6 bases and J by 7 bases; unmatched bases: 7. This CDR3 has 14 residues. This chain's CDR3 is CASRSGTGLNTIYF. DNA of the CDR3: TGTGCCAGCAGGTCCGGGACAGGGCTCAACACCATATATTTT.

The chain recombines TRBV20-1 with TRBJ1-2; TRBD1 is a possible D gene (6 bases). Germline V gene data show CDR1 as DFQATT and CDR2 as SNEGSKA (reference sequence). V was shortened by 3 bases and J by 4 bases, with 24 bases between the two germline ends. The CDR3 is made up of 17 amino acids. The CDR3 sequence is CSASAAQGLGEIYGYTF. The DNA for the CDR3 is TGCAGTGCTAGCGCGGCACAGGGTTTGGGCGAAATCTATGGCTACACCTTC.

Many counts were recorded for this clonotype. CDR3 sequence: CAISDAGGFSETQYF. The CDR3 DNA is TGTGCCATCAGTGACGCGGGGGGGTTCTCAGAGACCCAGTACTTC. The chain combines TRBV10-3 with TRBJ2-5; 9 positions agree with TRBD2. The V gene end was trimmed by 3 bases and the J gene end by 4 bases; junction bases not matched to a gene: 6. Germline CDR1 reads ENHRY; CDR2 reads SYGVKD. The length of the CDR3 is 15 residues.

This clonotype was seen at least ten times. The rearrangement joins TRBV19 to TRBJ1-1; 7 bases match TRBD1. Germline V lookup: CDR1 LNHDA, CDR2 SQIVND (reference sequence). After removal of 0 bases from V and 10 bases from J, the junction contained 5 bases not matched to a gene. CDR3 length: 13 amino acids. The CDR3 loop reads CASSIDTGVRAFF. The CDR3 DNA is TGTGCCAGTAGTATAGATACAGGGGTTAGAGCTTTCTTT.

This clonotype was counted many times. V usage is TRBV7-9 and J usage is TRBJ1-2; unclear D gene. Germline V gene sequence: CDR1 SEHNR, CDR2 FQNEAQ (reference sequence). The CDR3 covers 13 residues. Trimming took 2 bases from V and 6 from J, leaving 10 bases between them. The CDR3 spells CASSLRGSNGYTF. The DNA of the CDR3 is TGTGCCAGCAGCTTAAGAGGCTCGAATGGCTACACCTTC.

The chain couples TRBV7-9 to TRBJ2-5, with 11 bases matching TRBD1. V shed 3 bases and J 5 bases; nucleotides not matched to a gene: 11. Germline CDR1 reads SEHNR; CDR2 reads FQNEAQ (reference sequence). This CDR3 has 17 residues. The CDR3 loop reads CASSFRDRGGTWETQYF. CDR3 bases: TGTGCCAGCAGCTTCCGGGACAGGGGGGGAACGTGGGAGACCCAGTACTTC.

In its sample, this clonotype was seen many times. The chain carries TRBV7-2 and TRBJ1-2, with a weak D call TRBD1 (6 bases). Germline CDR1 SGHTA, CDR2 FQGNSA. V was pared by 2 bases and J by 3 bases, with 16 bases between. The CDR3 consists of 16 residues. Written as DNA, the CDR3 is TGTGCCAGCAGCTTATCGCGGACAGTGGGGGACTATGGCTACACCTTC. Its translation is CASSLSRTVGDYGYTF.

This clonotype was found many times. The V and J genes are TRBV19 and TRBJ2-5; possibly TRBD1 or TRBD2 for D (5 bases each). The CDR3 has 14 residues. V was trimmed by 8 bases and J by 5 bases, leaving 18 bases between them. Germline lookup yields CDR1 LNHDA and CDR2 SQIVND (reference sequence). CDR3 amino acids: CASGGGGDWETQYF. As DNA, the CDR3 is TGTGCCAGTGGGGGTGGGGGAGATTGGGAGACCCAGTACTTC.

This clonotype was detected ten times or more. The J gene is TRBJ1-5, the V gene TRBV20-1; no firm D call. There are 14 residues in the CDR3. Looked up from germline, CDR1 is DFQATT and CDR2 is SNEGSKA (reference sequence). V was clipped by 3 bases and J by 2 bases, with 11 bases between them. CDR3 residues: CSASPLNGNQPQHF. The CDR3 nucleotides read TGCAGTGCTAGTCCCCTGAATGGCAATCAGCCCCAGCATTTT.

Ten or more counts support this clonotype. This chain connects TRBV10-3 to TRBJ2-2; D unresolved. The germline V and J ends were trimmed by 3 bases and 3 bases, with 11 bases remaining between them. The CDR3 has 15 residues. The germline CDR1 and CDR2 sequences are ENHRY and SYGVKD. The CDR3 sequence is CAISDWGTDTGELFF. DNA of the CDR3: TGTGCCATCAGTGATTGGGGTACGGACACCGGGGAGCTGTTTTTT.

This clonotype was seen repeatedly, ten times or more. The CDR3: CASQGTGTEAFF. The CDR3 nucleotides read TGTGCCAGTCAGGGGACCGGCACTGAAGCTTTCTTT. The chain joins TRBV2 to TRBJ1-1, with TRBD1 as a possible D gene (6 bases). The ends were cut back, 9 bases at V and 4 bases at J, with 12 bases in the middle. CDR3 size: 12 residues. Germline V gene data show CDR1 as SNHLY and CDR2 as FYNNEI.

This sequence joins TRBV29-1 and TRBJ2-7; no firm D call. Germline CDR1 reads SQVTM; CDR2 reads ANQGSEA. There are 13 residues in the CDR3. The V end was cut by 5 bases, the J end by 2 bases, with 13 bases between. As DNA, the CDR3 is TGCAGCGTTTTCGAGACGGCCACCTACGAGCAGTACTTC. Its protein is CSVFETATYEQYF.

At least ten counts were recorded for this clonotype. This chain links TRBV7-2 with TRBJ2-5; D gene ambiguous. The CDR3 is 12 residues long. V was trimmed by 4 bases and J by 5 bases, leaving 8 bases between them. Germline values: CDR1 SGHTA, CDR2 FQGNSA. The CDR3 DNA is TGTGCCAGCAGCTCGGCTTGGGAGACCCAGTACTTC. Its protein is CASSSAWETQYF.

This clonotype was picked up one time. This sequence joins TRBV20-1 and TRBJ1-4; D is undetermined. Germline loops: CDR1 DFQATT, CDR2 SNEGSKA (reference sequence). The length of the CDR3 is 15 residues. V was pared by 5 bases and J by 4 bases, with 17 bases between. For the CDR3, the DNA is TGCAGTGCTTCCTCGGGCAGGTCGATTAATGAAAAACTGTTTTTT. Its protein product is CSASSGRSINEKLFF.

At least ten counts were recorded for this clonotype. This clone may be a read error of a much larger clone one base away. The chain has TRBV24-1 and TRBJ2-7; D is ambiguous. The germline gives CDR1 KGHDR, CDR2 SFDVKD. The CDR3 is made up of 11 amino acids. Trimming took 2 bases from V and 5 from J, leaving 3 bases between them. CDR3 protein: CATSDYDEQYF. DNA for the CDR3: TGTGCCACCAGTGATTATGACGAGCAGTACTTC.

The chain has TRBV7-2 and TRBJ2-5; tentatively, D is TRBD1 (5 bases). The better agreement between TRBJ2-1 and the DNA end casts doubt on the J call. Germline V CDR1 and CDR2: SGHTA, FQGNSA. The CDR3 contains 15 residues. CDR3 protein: CASSQGVGANNEQFF. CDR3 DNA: TGTGCCAGCAGCCAAGGGGTCGGAGCGAACAATGAGCAGTTCTTC.

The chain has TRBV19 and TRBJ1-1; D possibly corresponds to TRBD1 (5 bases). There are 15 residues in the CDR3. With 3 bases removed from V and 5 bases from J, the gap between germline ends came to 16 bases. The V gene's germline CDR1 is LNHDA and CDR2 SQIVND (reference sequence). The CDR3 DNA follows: TGTGCCAGTAGTATCGCCGCAGGGAGGAGGACTGAAGCTTTCTTT. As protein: CASSIAAGRRTEAFF.

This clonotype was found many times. CDR3 loop: CSARSGTAYNSPLHF. CDR3 coding DNA: TGCAGTGCTAGATCCGGGACAGCTTATAATTCACCCCTCCACTTT. The genes are TRBV20-1 and TRBJ1-6, with TRBD1 matching over 7 bases. V gave up 2 bases and J gave up 4 bases; unmatched junction bases: 5. Per the germline V gene, CDR1 is DFQATT and CDR2 is SNEGSKA (reference sequence). This CDR3 contains 15 residues.

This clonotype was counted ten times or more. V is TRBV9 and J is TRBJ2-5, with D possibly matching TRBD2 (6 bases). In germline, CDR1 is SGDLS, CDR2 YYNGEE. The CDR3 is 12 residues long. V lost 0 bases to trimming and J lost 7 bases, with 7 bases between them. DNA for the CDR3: TGTGCCAGCAGCGTAGAGGAGGGGACCCAGTACTTC. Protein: CASSVEEGTQYF.

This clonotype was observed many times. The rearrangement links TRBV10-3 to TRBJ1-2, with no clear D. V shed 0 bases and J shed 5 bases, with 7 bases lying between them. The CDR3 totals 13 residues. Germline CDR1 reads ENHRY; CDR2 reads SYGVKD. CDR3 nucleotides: TGTGCCATCAGTGAGTCATCCGAATATGGCTACACCTTC. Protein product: CAISESSEYGYTF.

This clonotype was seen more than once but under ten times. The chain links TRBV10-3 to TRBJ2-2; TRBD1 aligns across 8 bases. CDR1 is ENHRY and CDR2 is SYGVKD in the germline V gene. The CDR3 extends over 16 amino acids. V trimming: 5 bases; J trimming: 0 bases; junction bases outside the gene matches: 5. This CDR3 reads CAISSDRGANTGELFF. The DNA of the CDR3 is TGTGCCATCAGTTCTGACAGGGGAGCGAACACCGGGGAGCTGTTTTTT.

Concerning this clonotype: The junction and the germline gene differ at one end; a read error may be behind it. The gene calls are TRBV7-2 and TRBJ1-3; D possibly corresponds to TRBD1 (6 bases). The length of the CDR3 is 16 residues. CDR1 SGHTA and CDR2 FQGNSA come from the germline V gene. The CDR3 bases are TGTGCCTGCAGCTTAGCAGGGGCAGGGGCCGGAAACACCATATATTTT. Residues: CACSLAGAGAGNTIYF.

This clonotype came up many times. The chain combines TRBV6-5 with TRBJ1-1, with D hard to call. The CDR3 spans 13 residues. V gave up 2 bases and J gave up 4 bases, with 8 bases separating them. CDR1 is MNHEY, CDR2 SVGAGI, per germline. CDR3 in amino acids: CASSYRSVTEAFF. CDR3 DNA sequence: TGTGCCAGCAGTTACCGCTCAGTCACTGAAGCTTTCTTT.

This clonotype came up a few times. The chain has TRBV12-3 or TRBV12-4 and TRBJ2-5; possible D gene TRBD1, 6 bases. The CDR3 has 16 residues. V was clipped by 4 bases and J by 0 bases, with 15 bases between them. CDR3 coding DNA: TGTGCCAGCAGTTACTGGGGACACCAGTACCAAGAGACCCAGTACTTC. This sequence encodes CASSYWGHQYQETQYF.